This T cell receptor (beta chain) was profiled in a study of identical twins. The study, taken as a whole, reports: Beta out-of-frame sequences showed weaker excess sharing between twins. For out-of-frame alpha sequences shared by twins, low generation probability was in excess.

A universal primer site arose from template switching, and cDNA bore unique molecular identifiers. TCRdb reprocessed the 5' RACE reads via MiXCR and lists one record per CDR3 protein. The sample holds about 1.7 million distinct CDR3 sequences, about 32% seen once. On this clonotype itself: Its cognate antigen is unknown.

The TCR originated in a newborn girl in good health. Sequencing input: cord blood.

CDR3 sequence (DNA): TGCGCCAGCAGCCTCGTGAAGGGGGAAAACTATGGCTACACCTTC. Its protein is CASSLVKGENYGYTF. J is TRBJ1-2 and V is TRBV4-1; TRBD1 might be the D (6 bases). In germline, CDR1 is MGHRA, CDR2 YSYEKL. Trimming shortened V by 4 bases and J by 2 bases, and 14 bases separated the two germline ends. The CDR3 length is 15 residues.